What follows are 17 T cell receptor beta chains derived from one specimen sequenced in a study of cytomegalovirus exposure and HLA in healthy donors (dated by TCRdb to 2016 to 2017). Library preparation was by the immunoSEQ multiplex PCR assay. A mixture of 60 forward primers for TCR Vbeta segments and 13 reverse primers for TCR Jbeta segments was used in the multiplex PCR. Sourced from immuneACCESS, this table was stored by TCRdb with only in-frame sequences that have V and J called. A share of the clones is absent; for the studies checked, an unresolved V gene accounts for under half, and the remainder has no known explanation. Recorded for this sample are roughly 66,000 clones; roughly 74% of them occurred a single time. The ten largest clones capture roughly 8% of the sample. The sequencing input was PBMCs. Source of these receptors: a man between 18 and 35 years old in good health and CMV-seropositive.

The chain uses TRBV12-5 and TRBJ1-1, with D perhaps TRBD1 (6 bases). The CDR3 totals 14 residues. Trimming took 1 base from V and 6 from J, leaving 12 bases between them. Germline values: CDR1 LGHNT, CDR2 FRNRAP. The CDR3 region is CASGLGQAMSEAFF. CDR3 sequence (DNA): TGTGCTAGTGGTTTGGGACAGGCTATGTCTGAAGCTTTCTTT.

The CDR3, as DNA: TGCAGTGCTTTACAGGGCTACGAGCAGTACTTC. Its translation is CSALQGYEQYF. The chain couples TRBV20-1 to TRBJ2-7, with a tentative D call TRBD1 (6 bases). The V end was cut by 5 bases, the J end by 3 bases, with 8 bases between. Germline V gene lookup returns CDR1 DFQATT and CDR2 SNEGSKA (reference sequence). The CDR3 length is 11 residues.

This clone turned up a few times. The chain couples TRBV21-1 to TRBJ1-1; TRBD1, the D gene given by the table, was not confirmed from the DNA. TRBV21-1 is designated a pseudogene. The CDR3 extends over 15 amino acids. The CDR3 bases are TGTGCCACCGAGAACGAGGACAGGGATAACACTGAAGCTTTCTTT. Its protein is CATENEDRDNTEAFF.

J is TRBJ2-5 and V is TRBV6-5; 9 bases are a match to TRBD1. Losses at the gene ends were 0 bases for V and 4 bases for J; bases not matched to a gene: 3. The CDR3 has 15 amino acids. CDR1 is MNHEY and CDR2 is SVGAGI in the germline V gene. The CDR3 sequence: CASSYSGQGLETQYF. The CDR3, as DNA: TGTGCCAGCAGTTACTCGGGACAGGGATTAGAGACCCAGTACTTC.

The chain recombines TRBV27 with TRBJ2-1; weak D call: TRBD1 (6 bases). In germline, CDR1 is MNHEY, CDR2 SMNVEV (reference sequence). The CDR3 loop spans 14 amino acids. Trimming cost V 2 bases and J 5 bases, with 10 bases left between them. CDR3 bases: TGTGCCAGCAGTTTAACAGGACAGCACAATGAGCAGTTCTTC. Its protein product is CASSLTGQHNEQFF.

This clone occurred a few times. The J gene is TRBJ2-4, the V gene TRBV5-4, with D possibly being TRBD1 (6 bases). Germline CDR1 SGHNT, CDR2 YYREEE (reference sequence). The V and J ends lost 2 bases and 8 bases respectively, with 14 bases between them. This CDR3 has 14 residues. CDR3 bases: TGTGCCAGCAGCTTTAGTCCAGGGGAAGACATTCAGTACTTC. Residues: CASSFSPGEDIQYF.

The V call is TRBV2, the J call TRBJ2-1; no firm D call. The CDR3 contains 13 residues. The ends were cut back, 6 bases at V and 0 bases at J, with 6 bases in the middle. Germline lookup yields CDR1 SNHLY and CDR2 FYNNEI. The CDR3 DNA sequence: TGTGCCAGCAGCCGGAGCTCCTACAATGAGCAGTTCTTC. As protein: CASSRSSYNEQFF.

This sequence joins TRBV10-2 and TRBJ1-5, with 8 positions matching TRBD1. Germline assignment: CDR1 WSHSY and CDR2 SAAADI. The CDR3 contains 14 residues. V lost 8 bases, J lost 7 bases, and 10 bases stayed unmatched. The CDR3 sequence is CASGGTGSGQPQHF. The CDR3 DNA reads as TGCGCCAGCGGGGGGACAGGTAGCGGACAGCCCCAGCATTTT.

This CDR3 is CASSDVQAFGETQYF. DNA of the CDR3: TGTGCCAGCAGTGACGTACAGGCCTTTGGGGAGACCCAGTACTTC. The chain uses TRBV25-1 and TRBJ2-5; a weak D match, TRBD1 (5 bases). Trimming removed 3 bases from V and 5 bases from J, with 16 bases in between. This CDR3 region has 15 residues. CDR1 is MGHDK and CDR2 is SYGVNS in the germline V gene.

The V call is TRBV9, the J call TRBJ2-5; D may be TRBD1 (5 bases). The germline gives CDR1 SGDLS, CDR2 YYNGEE. Trimming took 0 bases from V and 2 from J, leaving 5 bases between them. The CDR3 covers 13 residues. CDR3 sequence reads: CASSVEGQETQYF. CDR3 nucleotide sequence: TGTGCCAGCAGCGTAGAGGGGCAAGAGACCCAGTACTTC.

This sequence joins TRBV5-3 and TRBJ2-3; TRBD2 agrees at 13 bases. TRBV5-3 counts as an open reading frame of uncertain function. CDR3 length equals 16 residues. V lost 4 bases, J lost 4 bases, and 6 bases stayed unmatched. The CDR3 DNA sequence: TGTGCCAGAAGCCGCCGGACTAGCGGGGGATCAGATACGCAGTATTTT. Encoded protein: CARSRRTSGGSDTQYF.

This chain joins TRBV7-9 and TRBJ2-5; the match to TRBD1 covers 7 bases. Germline CDR1 SEHNR, CDR2 FQNEAQ (reference sequence). V gave up 1 base and J gave up 3 bases; unmatched junction bases: 5. This CDR3 is 15 amino acids long. CDR3 DNA: TGTGCCAGCAGCTTAGAGGGGACAGACGAAGAGACCCAGTACTTC. Translation gives CASSLEGTDEETQYF.

The chain's CDR3 is CASSESGGPEAFF. The CDR3 nucleotides read TGTGCCAGCAGTGAAAGTGGCGGCCCAGAAGCTTTCTTT. This chain joins TRBV6-1 and TRBJ1-1, with D unresolved. The CDR3 runs to 13 residues. V gave up 2 bases and J gave up 8 bases, with 12 bases separating them. CDR1 MNHNS and CDR2 SASEGT come from the germline V gene.

This clone was observed a few times. The J gene is TRBJ2-5, the V gene TRBV30; tentative D call: TRBD2 (7 bases). The germline gives CDR1 GTSNPN, CDR2 SVGIG (reference sequence). The CDR3 has 14 residues. The CDR3 region is CACSASPGGETQYF. The CDR3 bases are TGTGCTTGTAGCGCCTCCCCGGGGGGCGAGACCCAGTACTTC. Looking up the rest from reference TRBV30 and TRBJ2-5 gives the full variable domain: SQTIHQWPATLVQPVGSPLSLECTVEGTSNPNLYWYRQAAGRGLQLLFYSVGIGQISSEVPQNLSASRPQDRQFILSSKKLLLSDSGFYLCACSASPGGETQYFGPGTRLLVL.

This chain joins TRBV4-1 and TRBJ1-1, with 7 bases lining up with TRBD1. CDR1 is MGHRA and CDR2 is YSYEKL in the germline V gene. Trimming removed 5 bases from V and 1 base from J; junction bases left unmatched: 7. The CDR3 has 15 amino acids. The CDR3, as DNA: TGCGCCAGCAGCATAGCCGGGACAGCGAACACTGAAGCTTTCTTT. This codes for CASSIAGTANTEAFF.

This sequence joins TRBV2 and TRBJ2-7, with D hard to call. Between the trimmed V and J ends, which lost 3 bases and 2 bases, there was a span of 8 bases. This CDR3 contains 13 residues. The germline V gene encodes CDR1 SNHLY and CDR2 FYNNEI. The CDR3 DNA follows: TGTGCCAGCAGTGACGAGGTCGCCTACGAGCAGTACTTC. Translation gives CASSDEVAYEQYF.

The rearrangement links TRBV2 to TRBJ2-1, with TRBD1 matching 9 bases. The J segment lost 9 bases and the V segment lost 9 bases, leaving 3 bases of the junction unmatched. The CDR3 covers 11 residues. CDR1 is SNHLY and CDR2 is FYNNEI in the germline V gene. The CDR3 sequence: CARGQGGEQFF. The CDR3 region has the DNA TGTGCCAGGGGACAGGGCGGTGAGCAGTTCTTC.